The T cell receptor beta chain described here comes from a study of shared clonotypes between healthy human individuals. Comment on this clone: The antigen is undetermined.

The study, taken as a whole, reports: Several donors held around 5% of naive CD4 clonotypes in common.

The genomic DNA of each subset was split evenly across several immunoSEQ plates. Measured with immunoSEQ multiplex PCR; TCRdb has only the in-frame clones, and not every one. The repertoire holds roughly 2,300,000 clones, roughly 92% seen once, with 0.37% in the top ten. Sample: naive CD4+ T cells from PBMCs. Regarding subset: CD45RA+ positively selected. The receptor's source is a man younger than 35 in good health. Some clones in this sample may be carry-over from other donors' samples.

In DNA form, the CDR3 reads TGTGCCAGCAGCTTCCGCCGACTAGCGGGAGGCGATGACAATGAGCAGTTCTTC. Its protein is CASSFRRLAGGDDNEQFF. The chain carries TRBV7-2 and TRBJ2-1, with 13 positions matching TRBD2. The V gene's germline CDR1 is SGHTA and CDR2 FQGNSA. The CDR3 totals 18 residues. V shed 3 bases, J shed 5 bases, and the junction held 10 bases outside the gene matches.